This TCR beta chain emerged from a study of cytomegalovirus exposure and HLA in healthy donors. Study conclusions and caveats: Highest at DRB1 and lowest at HLA-C, TCR association rates differed among HLA loci in a later analysis.

The PCR was carried out with 60 Vbeta primers and 13 Jbeta primers. Some clones are missing from TCRdb's copy, which holds only in-frame ones; the method was immunoSEQ multiplex PCR. The data show 74,000 or so clones, about 79% seen once. The V and J ends lost 6 bases and 2 bases, in that order; junction bases with no gene match: 8. The CDR3 is 15 residues long. Germline values: CDR1 SQVTM, CDR2 ANQGSEA. This clone has just one count. No antigen is known for it. Sequencing was performed on PBMCs. The receptor was isolated from a male donor in good health and CMV-seropositive. The chain is built from TRBV29-1 and TRBJ2-1; 9 positions agree with TRBD2. For the CDR3, the DNA is TGCAGCGTCGGTAAATTAGCGGGAGCCTACAATGAGCAGTTCTTC. It yields the protein CSVGKLAGAYNEQFF.